This TCR beta chain came from a study of T-cell reconstitution after alpha-beta-depleted transplantation in children. General study results and limits: Alpha-beta T cells present about two months after transplant were reported to originate from several hundred expanded graft clones. By one year post-transplant, T-cell counts and diversity largely arose from T cells that were newly produced.

From germline, CDR1 is MGHDK and CDR2 SYGVNS. The CDR3 extends over 13 amino acids. Construction of the TCRbeta library involved unique molecular identifiers. TCRdb called the PCR reads again in MiXCR, with one record for every CDR3 protein. The data contain about 280,000 distinct CDR3 sequences, around 10% of them singletons. Notes on this clonotype: No antigen is known for it. An end of the junction does not agree with germline; a read error may underlie this.

This receptor was taken from a male patient aged 2-15 years who had a stem cell transplant for chronic granulomatous disease, so the T cells may come from the graft donor. The chain uses TRBV25-1 and TRBJ2-7; D tentatively fits TRBD1 or TRBD2 (6 bases each). The sample here was peripheral blood, taken 180 days after TCRalphabeta/CD19-depleted stem cell transplant. The CDR3 loop reads CASSPGDSYEQSF. CDR3 in DNA: TGTGCCAGCAGCCCAGGGGACTCCTACGAGCAGTCCTTC.